The 28 T cell receptor beta chains below come from one sample, sequenced in a study of blood T cell repertoires in COVID-19. Libraries were prepared by immunoSEQ multiplex PCR; TCRdb keeps only in-frame clonotypes and omits some of them. In the table there are about 140,000 clones, 80% to 90% of which are singletons. Sequences were obtained from peripheral blood. These receptors were taken from a middle-aged woman with acute or convalescent COVID-19.

The chain uses TRBV9 and TRBJ2-1; 9 positions agree with TRBD1. Trimming cost V 5 bases and J 7 bases; bases outside gene matches: 10. Germline V gene sequence: CDR1 SGDLS, CDR2 YYNGEE. The CDR3 totals 15 residues. The CDR3 loop reads CASSPGQGRGNEQFF. The CDR3 nucleotides read TGTGCCAGCAGTCCGGGACAGGGAAGGGGGAATGAGCAGTTCTTC.

The rearrangement uses TRBV19 and TRBJ1-1; D not resolved. This CDR3 contains 14 residues. Germline CDR1 and CDR2: LNHDA and SQIVND (reference sequence). Trimming stripped 7 bases from V and 0 bases from J, with 12 bases between. CDR3 DNA: TGTGCCAGTAACCCGAGATCGGTGAACACTGAAGCTTTCTTT. Encoded protein: CASNPRSVNTEAFF.

The chain is built from TRBV6-2 or TRBV6-3 and TRBJ2-7; 10 bases are a match to TRBD2. This CDR3 has 16 residues. V was pared by 4 bases and J by 2 bases, with 8 bases of the junction left unmatched. Germline CDR1 and CDR2: MNHEY and SVGEGT. The CDR3 here is CASSSPSGRGTYEQYF. In nucleotides, the CDR3 is TGTGCCAGCAGTTCCCCGAGCGGGAGGGGGACCTACGAGCAGTACTTC.

The chain uses TRBV2 and TRBJ2-7; D is unresolved. The germline CDR1 and CDR2 sequences are SNHLY and FYNNEI. There are 12 residues in the CDR3. The V end lost 6 bases, the J end lost 1 base, and 7 bases lay between the germline ends. The CDR3 region has the DNA TGTGCCAGCAGCCAGGTATCCTACGAGCAGTACTTC. Translating it yields CASSQVSYEQYF.

This sequence joins TRBV5-4 and TRBJ2-2; 12 nucleotides match TRBD2. This CDR3 region has 18 residues. Germline loops: CDR1 SGHNT, CDR2 YYREEE (reference sequence). The ends lost 4 bases at V and 2 bases at J; junction bases unmatched: 9. CDR3 bases: TGTGCCAGCAGCCCCGTGACTAGCGGGGGCCTTAACACCGGGGAGCTGTTTTTT. It translates to CASSPVTSGGLNTGELFF.

V is TRBV5-4 and J is TRBJ2-7; tentatively, D is TRBD2 (6 bases). V lost 4 bases to trimming and J lost 3 bases, with 11 bases between them. This CDR3 is 13 amino acids long. Germline V gene data show CDR1 as SGHNT and CDR2 as YYREEE (reference sequence). The CDR3 DNA reads as TGTGCCAGCAGCCCCGGGGGAGACTACGAGCAGTACTTC. Translating gives CASSPGGDYEQYF.

V usage is TRBV30 and J usage is TRBJ1-2; D is perhaps TRBD1 (5 bases). The CDR3 consists of 15 residues. V lost 3 bases and J 5 bases, leaving 19 bases between the germline ends. Per germline, CDR1 GTSNPN and CDR2 SVGIG (reference sequence). The CDR3 spells CAWRSDWGRLYGYTF. CDR3 sequence (DNA): TGTGCCTGGAGAAGCGATTGGGGCAGGTTGTATGGCTACACCTTC.

The chain uses TRBV10-3 and TRBJ2-3; 9 positions agree with TRBD2. Germline CDR1 is ENHRY and CDR2 is SYGVKD. The CDR3 has 15 residues. V dropped 8 bases and J dropped 4; count of bases not matched to a gene: 10. As DNA, the CDR3 is TGTGCCATCGCGAAGGCGGGAGGGGCCCCAGATACGCAGTATTTT. Its protein is CAIAKAGGAPDTQYF.

The rearrangement links TRBV24-1 to TRBJ2-1; 8 bases align to TRBD2. The junction had 0 bases not matched to a gene; V was cut back by 0 bases and J by 6 bases. Germline loops: CDR1 KGHDR, CDR2 SFDVKD. CDR3 length equals 14 residues. CDR3 DNA: TGTGCCACCAGTGATTTGGCGGGGGGCAATGAGCAGTTCTTC. This gives the protein CATSDLAGGNEQFF.

The chain combines TRBV24-1 with TRBJ1-5; possibly TRBD1 for D (5 bases). Germline lookup yields CDR1 KGHDR and CDR2 SFDVKD. Between the trimmed V and J ends, which lost 9 bases and 0 bases, there was a span of 11 bases. The CDR3 has 14 residues. The CDR3 nucleotides are TGTGCCACCGCAGCCCAGGGTAGCAATCAGCCCCAGCATTTT. Translated, it gives CATAAQGSNQPQHF.

V gene TRBV18 combines with J gene TRBJ1-2; D gene unclear. The CDR3 spans 15 residues. V lost 8 bases, J lost 6 bases, and 22 bases lay in between. Germline V CDR1 and CDR2: KGHSH, LQKENI. The CDR3 sequence is CASVPSLPNSNGYTF. CDR3 DNA: TGTGCCAGCGTTCCTTCCTTGCCAAACAGCAATGGCTACACCTTC.

This rearrangement joins TRBV19 to TRBJ2-7; the match to TRBD1 covers 8 bases. The CDR3 has 16 residues. Trimming removed 2 bases from V and 4 bases from J; junction bases left unmatched: 10. Germline V CDR1 and CDR2: LNHDA, SQIVND (reference sequence). DNA for the CDR3: TGTGCCAGTAGTATAAAAGGGCAGGGGGCTAGATACGAGCAGTACTTC. Amino acids: CASSIKGQGARYEQYF.

The chain employs TRBV19 and TRBJ2-2; D possibly corresponds to TRBD2 (7 bases). Looked up from germline, CDR1 is LNHDA and CDR2 is SQIVND (reference sequence). This CDR3 spans 15 amino acids. Trimming cost V 4 bases and J 6 bases, with 15 bases left between them. This chain's CDR3 is CASSRGAGEAGELFF. The CDR3 DNA reads TGTGCCAGTAGTAGGGGGGCGGGAGAAGCCGGGGAGCTGTTTTTT.

The chain recombines TRBV7-2 with TRBJ2-7; D possibly corresponds to TRBD2 (6 bases). V gave up 1 base and J gave up 5 bases, with 9 bases separating them. The length of the CDR3 is 13 residues. Germline V gene data show CDR1 as SGHTA and CDR2 as FQGNSA. The CDR3 nucleotides are TGTGCCAGCAGCTTAGGGGGGGTTGACGAGCAGTACTTC. It encodes CASSLGGVDEQYF. Using reference TRBV7-2 and TRBJ2-7 for the parts outside the CDR3, the full variable domain is GAGVSQSPSNKVTEKGKDVELRCDPISGHTALYWYRQSLGQGLEFLIYFQGNSAPDKSGLPSDRFSAERTGGSVSTLTIQRTQQEDSAVYLCASSLGGVDEQYFGPGTRLTVT.

The V call is TRBV5-4, the J call TRBJ1-2; 7 positions agree with TRBD1. Germline V gene sequence: CDR1 SGHNT, CDR2 YYREEE (reference sequence). With V trimmed by 0 bases and J by 7 bases, 6 bases remained unmatched. CDR3 size: 14 residues. CDR3 DNA: TGTGCCAGCAGCTTGGGACAGGGAATAGGTGGCTACACCTTC. It is translated as CASSLGQGIGGYTF. The full variable domain, its missing parts supplied by reference TRBV5-4 and TRBJ1-2, is ETGVTQSPTHLIKTRGQQVTLRCSSQSGHNTVSWYQQALGQGPQFIFQYYREEENGRGNFPPRFSGLQFPNYSSELNVNALELDDSALYLCASSLGQGIGGYTFGSGTRLTVV.

The chain combines TRBV19 with TRBJ2-7, with 10 bases lining up with TRBD2. CDR3 length: 13 residues. Germline loops: CDR1 LNHDA, CDR2 SQIVND (reference sequence). Germline trimming cut 5 bases from V and 4 bases from J; bases unmatched to any gene: 2. CDR3 in amino acids: CASSVTSGYEQYF. CDR3 in DNA: TGTGCCAGTAGTGTGACTAGCGGGTACGAGCAGTACTTC. Looking up the rest from reference TRBV19 and TRBJ2-7 gives the full variable domain: DGGITQSPKYLFRKEGQNVTLSCEQNLNHDAMYWYRQDPGQGLRLIYYSQIVNDFQKGDIAEGYSVSREKKESFPLTVTSAQKNPTAFYLCASSVTSGYEQYFGPGTRLTVT.

The chain combines TRBV29-1 with TRBJ1-1; D remains ambiguous. This CDR3 has 12 amino acids. CDR1 and CDR2 from the germline V gene are SQVTM and ANQGSEA. V was pared by 3 bases and J by 4 bases, with 9 bases between. The CDR3 region has the DNA TGCAGCGTTGACAGGCAGTCCACTGAAGCTTTCTTT. Residues: CSVDRQSTEAFF.

This clone was recorded only once. The chain links TRBV10-1 to TRBJ2-1; 12 nucleotides match TRBD1. Germline CDR1 and CDR2: WNHNN and SYGVQD (reference sequence). Unmatched junction bases numbered 13, after V lost 5 bases and J lost 5 bases. The CDR3 loop spans 18 amino acids. The CDR3 loop is CASSPGQGAERLNNEQFF. CDR3 DNA sequence: TGCGCCAGCAGTCCGGGACAGGGGGCCGAGCGGCTTAACAATGAGCAGTTCTTC.

The J gene is TRBJ1-1, the V gene TRBV5-1, with 11 bases aligning to TRBD1. This CDR3 is 16 amino acids long. J was trimmed by 1 base and V by 2 bases; bases with no gene match: 4. The germline gives CDR1 SGHRS, CDR2 YFSETQ. The CDR3 region has the DNA TGCGCCAGCAGCTTCGGACAGGGGGCTACGAACACTGAAGCTTTCTTT. Translating it yields CASSFGQGATNTEAFF.

The chain joins TRBV4-3 to TRBJ2-2, with TRBD2 matching over 7 bases. This CDR3 is built from 16 residues. Germline V gene lookup returns CDR1 LGHNA and CDR2 YSLEER. With V trimmed by 6 bases and J by 0 bases, 7 bases remained unmatched. The CDR3 bases are TGCGCCAGCAGTCAATTTAGCGGGTCGAACACCGGGGAGCTGTTTTTT. It yields the protein CASSQFSGSNTGELFF.

V and J are TRBV5-6 and TRBJ1-2, with D maybe TRBD1 (5 bases). This CDR3 is 14 amino acids long. The V and J ends lost 7 bases and 1 base respectively, with 14 bases between them. CDR1 is SGHDT and CDR2 is YYEEEE in the germline V gene. In nucleotides, the CDR3 is TGTGCCAGCGCCATCTGGGGGGTTAACTATGGCTACACCTTC. Protein: CASAIWGVNYGYTF.

V gene TRBV29-1 combines with J gene TRBJ1-1; TRBD1 might be the D (6 bases). The length of the CDR3 is 12 residues. With 3 bases removed from V and 6 bases from J, the gap between germline ends came to 11 bases. Germline V lookup: CDR1 SQVTM, CDR2 ANQGSEA. The CDR3 region is CSVELRGSEAFF. DNA of the CDR3: TGCAGCGTTGAGCTCAGGGGATCTGAAGCTTTCTTT.

Written as DNA, the CDR3 is TGCAGCGTTGAAGCTAGACAGTCGGTGAACACTGAAGCTTTCTTT. Protein product: CSVEARQSVNTEAFF. The chain recombines TRBV29-1 with TRBJ1-1, with D maybe TRBD1 (5 bases). Germline assignment: CDR1 SQVTM and CDR2 ANQGSEA. Trimming pared 1 base from V and 0 bases from J, leaving 12 bases between. The CDR3 consists of 15 residues.

CDR3 coding DNA: TGTGCCAGCATCCTTGTAGGGGGAAAGTGGGGAGATACGCAGTATTTT. Its protein is CASILVGGKWGDTQYF. The rearrangement joins TRBV7-2 to TRBJ2-3, with a tentative D call TRBD1 (6 bases). Trimming stripped 7 bases from V and 5 bases from J, with 22 bases between. The germline gives CDR1 SGHTA, CDR2 FQGNSA. This CDR3 spans 16 amino acids.

V gene TRBV5-4 combines with J gene TRBJ2-2, with 8 bases aligning to TRBD1. The V gene's germline CDR1 is SGHNT and CDR2 YYREEE (reference sequence). With V trimmed by 0 bases and J by 5 bases, 3 bases remained unmatched. The CDR3 is 15 residues long. As DNA, the CDR3 is TGTGCCAGCAGCTTGGGGACAGGGAGAACCGGGGAGCTGTTTTTT. This translates into CASSLGTGRTGELFF.

The V gene is TRBV7-2, the J gene TRBJ2-1; possibly TRBD1 for D (6 bases). Trimming pared 6 bases from V and 7 bases from J, leaving 19 bases between. Germline assignment: CDR1 SGHTA and CDR2 FQGNSA. The CDR3 consists of 15 residues. The CDR3 here is CASRKGVFRGNEQFF. The CDR3 DNA follows: TGTGCCAGCAGAAAGGGGGTCTTTAGGGGGAATGAGCAGTTCTTC.

The table lists this clone with a few counts. The V call is TRBV30, the J call TRBJ1-6, with TRBD1 matching 12 bases. This CDR3 region has 16 residues. Germline CDR1 and CDR2: GTSNPN and SVGIG (reference sequence). Germline trimming cut 0 bases from V and 10 bases from J; bases unmatched to any gene: 7. CDR3 nucleotide sequence: TGTGCCTGGAGTGTTTCCCTAGGGACAGGGGGCTCACCCCTCCACTTT. It yields the protein CAWSVSLGTGGSPLHF.

This chain uses TRBV11-3 with TRBJ1-1; D remains unclear. The CDR3 extends over 13 amino acids. From germline, CDR1 is SGHNT and CDR2 YENEEA. V lost 3 bases and J 5 bases, leaving 10 bases between the germline ends. Here the CDR3 DNA reads TGTGCCAGCAGCTTTTCCGGGAGTACTGAAGCTTTCTTT. Its protein product is CASSFSGSTEAFF.